This record covers a single T cell receptor beta chain. Its target is not known. CDR3 length: 17 residues. The germline V and J ends were trimmed by 4 bases and 0 bases, with 14 bases remaining between them. CDR1 and CDR2 from the germline V gene are SGDLS and YYNGEE. TCRdb reprocessed the reads via MiXCR and lists one record per CDR3 protein. The repertoire holds about 830,000 distinct CDR3 sequences, with about 31% as singletons. These data come from a study of T cell repertoires in cytomegalovirus infection. The sequence was collected from a human donor in good health (CMV status not recorded). Some clones in this sample may be carry-over from other donors' samples. The rearrangement uses TRBV9 and TRBJ1-6; D uncertain. This material consisted of cultured CD8+ T cells from PBMCs, taken from culture after CMV antigen stimulation. CDR3 nucleotides: TGTGCCAGCAGCCCGCAGGCCCTCCTCTCCTATAATTCACCCCTCCACTTT. Translating gives CASSPQALLSYNSPLHF.